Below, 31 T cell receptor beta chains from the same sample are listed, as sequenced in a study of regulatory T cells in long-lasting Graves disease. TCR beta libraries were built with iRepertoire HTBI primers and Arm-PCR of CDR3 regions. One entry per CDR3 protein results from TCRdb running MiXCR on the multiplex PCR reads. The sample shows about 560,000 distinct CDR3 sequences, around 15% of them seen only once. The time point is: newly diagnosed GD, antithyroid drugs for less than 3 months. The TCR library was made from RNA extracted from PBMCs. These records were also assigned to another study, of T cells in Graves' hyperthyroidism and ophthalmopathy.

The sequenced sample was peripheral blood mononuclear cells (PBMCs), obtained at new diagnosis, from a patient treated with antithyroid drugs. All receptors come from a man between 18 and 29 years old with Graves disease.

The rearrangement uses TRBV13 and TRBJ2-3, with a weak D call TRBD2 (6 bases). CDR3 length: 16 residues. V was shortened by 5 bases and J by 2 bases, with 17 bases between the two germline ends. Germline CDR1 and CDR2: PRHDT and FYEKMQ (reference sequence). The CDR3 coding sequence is TGTGCCAGCAGCCTCCGCGGGACCGTCACCACAGATACGCAGTATTTT. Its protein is CASSLRGTVTTDTQYF.

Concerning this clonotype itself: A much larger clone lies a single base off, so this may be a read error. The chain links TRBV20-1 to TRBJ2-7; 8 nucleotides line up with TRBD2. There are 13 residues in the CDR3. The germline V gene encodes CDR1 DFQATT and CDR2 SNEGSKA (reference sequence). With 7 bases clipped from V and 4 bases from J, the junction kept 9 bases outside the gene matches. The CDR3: CSVGSGSRYEQYF. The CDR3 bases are TGCAGTGTAGGCAGCGGGAGTAGGTACGAGCAGTACTTC.

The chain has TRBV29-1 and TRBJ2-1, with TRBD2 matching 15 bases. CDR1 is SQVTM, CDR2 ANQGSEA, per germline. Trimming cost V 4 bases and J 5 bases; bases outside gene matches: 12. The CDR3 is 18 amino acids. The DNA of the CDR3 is TGCAGCGTTGTATCCGGGACTAGCGGGAGGCTATGGGACAATGAGCAGTTCTTC. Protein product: CSVVSGTSGRLWDNEQFF.

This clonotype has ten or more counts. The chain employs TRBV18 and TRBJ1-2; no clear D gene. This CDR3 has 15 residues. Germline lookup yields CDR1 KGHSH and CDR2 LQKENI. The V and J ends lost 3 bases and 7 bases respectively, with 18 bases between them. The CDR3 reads CASSPRTAVEGGYTF. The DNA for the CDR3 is TGTGCCAGCTCACCGAGGACTGCCGTGGAGGGTGGCTACACCTTC.

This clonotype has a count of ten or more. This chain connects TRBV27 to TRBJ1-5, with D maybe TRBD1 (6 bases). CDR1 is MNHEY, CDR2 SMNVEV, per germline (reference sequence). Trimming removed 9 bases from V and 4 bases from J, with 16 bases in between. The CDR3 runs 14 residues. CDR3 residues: CASTSIDRNQPQHF. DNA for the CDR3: TGTGCCAGTACCAGCATTGACAGGAATCAGCCCCAGCATTTT.

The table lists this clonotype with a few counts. The CDR3 DNA reads as TGTGCCAGCAGCCCTGGGGCAGGGCACCAAGAGACCCAGTACTTC. This codes for CASSPGAGHQETQYF. This rearrangement joins TRBV7-9 to TRBJ2-1; perhaps TRBD1 as D (5 bases). The J call may be incorrect, as the DNA end agrees better with TRBJ2-5. CDR1 is SEHNR, CDR2 FQNEAQ, per germline (reference sequence). This CDR3 spans 15 amino acids.

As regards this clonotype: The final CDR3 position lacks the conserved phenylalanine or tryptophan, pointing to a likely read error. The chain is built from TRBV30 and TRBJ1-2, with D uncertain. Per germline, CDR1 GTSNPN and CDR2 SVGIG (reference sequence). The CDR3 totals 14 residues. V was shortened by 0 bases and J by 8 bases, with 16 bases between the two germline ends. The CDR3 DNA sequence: TGTGCCTGGAGTGTAGACCCCGCAGGCTACGGCTACACCTCC. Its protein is CAWSVDPAGYGYTS.

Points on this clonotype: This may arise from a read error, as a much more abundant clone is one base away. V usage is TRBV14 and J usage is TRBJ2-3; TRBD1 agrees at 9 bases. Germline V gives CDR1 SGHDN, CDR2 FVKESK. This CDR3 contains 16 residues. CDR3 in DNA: TGTGCCAGCAGCCGACCCGGGACAGGGAATTTTGATACGCGGTATTTT. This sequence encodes CASSRPGTGNFDTRYF.

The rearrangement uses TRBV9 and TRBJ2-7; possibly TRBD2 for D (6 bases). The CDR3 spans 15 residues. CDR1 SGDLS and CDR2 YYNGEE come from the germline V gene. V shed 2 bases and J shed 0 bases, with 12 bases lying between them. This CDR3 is CASSVRDWDSYEQYF. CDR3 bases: TGTGCCAGCAGCGTGCGGGACTGGGACTCCTACGAGCAGTACTTC.

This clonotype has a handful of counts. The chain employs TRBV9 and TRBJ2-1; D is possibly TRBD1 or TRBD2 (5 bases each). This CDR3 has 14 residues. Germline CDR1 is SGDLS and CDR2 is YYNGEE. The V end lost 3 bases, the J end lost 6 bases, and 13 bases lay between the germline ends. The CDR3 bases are TGTGCCAGCAGCGATGCCCGTGGGGGCAATGAGCAGTTCTTC. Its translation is CASSDARGGNEQFF.

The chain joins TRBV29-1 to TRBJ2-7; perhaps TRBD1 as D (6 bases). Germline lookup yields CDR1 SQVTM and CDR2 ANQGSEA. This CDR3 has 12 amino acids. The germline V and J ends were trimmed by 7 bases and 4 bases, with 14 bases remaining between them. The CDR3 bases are TGCAGCGCCACATGGGGGACATACGAGCAGTACTTC. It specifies CSATWGTYEQYF.

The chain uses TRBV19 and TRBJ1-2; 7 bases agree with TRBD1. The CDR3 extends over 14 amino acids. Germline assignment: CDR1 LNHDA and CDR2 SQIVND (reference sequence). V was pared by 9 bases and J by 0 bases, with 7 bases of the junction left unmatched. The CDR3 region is CASGDRATNYGYTF. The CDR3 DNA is TGTGCCAGCGGTGACAGGGCGACTAACTATGGCTACACCTTC.

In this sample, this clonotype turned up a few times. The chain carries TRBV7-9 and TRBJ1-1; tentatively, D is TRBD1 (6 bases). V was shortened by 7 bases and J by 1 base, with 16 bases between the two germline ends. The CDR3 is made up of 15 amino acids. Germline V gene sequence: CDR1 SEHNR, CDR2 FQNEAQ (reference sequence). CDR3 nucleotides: TGTGCCAGCACCCCTCCACGGGGGCAGAACACTGAAGCTTTCTTT. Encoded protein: CASTPPRGQNTEAFF.

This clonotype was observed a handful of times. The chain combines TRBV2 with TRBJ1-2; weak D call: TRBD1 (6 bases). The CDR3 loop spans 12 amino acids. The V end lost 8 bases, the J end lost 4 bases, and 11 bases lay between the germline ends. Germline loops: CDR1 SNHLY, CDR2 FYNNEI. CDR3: CASFGGAYGYTF. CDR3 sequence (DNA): TGTGCCAGCTTCGGGGGGGCCTATGGCTACACCTTC.

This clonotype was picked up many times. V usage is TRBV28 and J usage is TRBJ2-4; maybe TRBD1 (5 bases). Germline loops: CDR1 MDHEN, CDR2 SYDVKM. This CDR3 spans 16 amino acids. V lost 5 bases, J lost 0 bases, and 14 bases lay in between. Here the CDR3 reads CASSPRGHLAKNIQYF. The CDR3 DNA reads TGTGCCAGCAGTCCCCGAGGACACCTAGCCAAAAACATTCAGTACTTC.

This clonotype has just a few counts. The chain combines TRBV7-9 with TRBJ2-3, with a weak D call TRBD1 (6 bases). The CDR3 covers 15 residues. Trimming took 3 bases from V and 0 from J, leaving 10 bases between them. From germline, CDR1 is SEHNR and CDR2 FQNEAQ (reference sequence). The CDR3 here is CASSFGTTSTDTQYF. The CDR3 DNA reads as TGTGCCAGCAGCTTCGGGACAACTAGCACAGATACGCAGTATTTT.

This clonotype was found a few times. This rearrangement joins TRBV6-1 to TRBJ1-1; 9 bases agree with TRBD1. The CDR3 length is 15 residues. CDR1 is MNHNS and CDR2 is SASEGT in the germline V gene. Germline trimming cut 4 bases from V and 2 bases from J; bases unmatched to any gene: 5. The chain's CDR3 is CASSARTGVNTEAFF. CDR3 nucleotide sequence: TGTGCCAGCAGTGCCCGGACAGGGGTCAACACTGAAGCTTTCTTT.

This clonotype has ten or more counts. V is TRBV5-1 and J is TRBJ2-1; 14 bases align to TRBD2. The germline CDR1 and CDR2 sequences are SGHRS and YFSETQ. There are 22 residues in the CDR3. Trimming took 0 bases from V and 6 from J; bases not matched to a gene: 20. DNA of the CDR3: TGCGCCAGCAGCTTGGCCCCGGGACTAGCGGGAGCCCCAATATCAAATCCCAATGAGCAGTTCTTC. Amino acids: CASSLAPGLAGAPISNPNEQFF.

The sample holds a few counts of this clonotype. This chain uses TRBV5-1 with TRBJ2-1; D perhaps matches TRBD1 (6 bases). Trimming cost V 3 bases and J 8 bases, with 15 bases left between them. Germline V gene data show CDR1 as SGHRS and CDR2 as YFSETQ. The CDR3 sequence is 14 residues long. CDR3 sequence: CASSSTLQGYEQFF. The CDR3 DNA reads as TGCGCCAGCAGCTCGACACTACAGGGCTATGAGCAGTTCTTC.

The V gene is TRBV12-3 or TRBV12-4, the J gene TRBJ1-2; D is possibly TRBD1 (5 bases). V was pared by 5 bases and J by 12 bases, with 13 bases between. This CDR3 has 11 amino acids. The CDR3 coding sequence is TGTGCCAGCAGTGGGGACCCCCCCAACACCTTC. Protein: CASSGDPPNTF.

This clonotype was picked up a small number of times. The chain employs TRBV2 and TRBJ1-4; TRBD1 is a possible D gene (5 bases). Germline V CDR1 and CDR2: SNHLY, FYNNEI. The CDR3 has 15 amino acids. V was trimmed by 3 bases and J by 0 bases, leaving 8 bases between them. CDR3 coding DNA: TGTGCCAGCAGTGACACGGGGGCAACTAATGAAAAACTGTTTTTT. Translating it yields CASSDTGATNEKLFF.

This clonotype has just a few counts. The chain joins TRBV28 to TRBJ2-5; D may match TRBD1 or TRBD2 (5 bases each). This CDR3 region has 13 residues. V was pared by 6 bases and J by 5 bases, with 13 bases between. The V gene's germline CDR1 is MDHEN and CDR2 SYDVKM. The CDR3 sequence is CASRGDPAETQYF. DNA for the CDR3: TGTGCCAGCAGGGGGGACCCCGCGGAGACCCAGTACTTC.

CDR3 sequence (DNA): TGTGCCAGCAGCCCCCGGGACACCAACATTCAGTACTTC. This encodes CASSPRDTNIQYF. The V gene is TRBV7-6, the J gene TRBJ2-4; a possible D gene is TRBD1 (6 bases). The CDR3 is 13 residues long. CDR1 SGHVS and CDR2 FNYEAQ come from the germline V gene. V lost 5 bases and J lost 7, with 12 bases in between.

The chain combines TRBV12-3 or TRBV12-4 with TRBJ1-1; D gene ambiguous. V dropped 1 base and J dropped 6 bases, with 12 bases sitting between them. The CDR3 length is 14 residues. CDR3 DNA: TGTGCCAGCAGTTTAGACGCCAGCCCAGCTGAAGCTTTCTTT. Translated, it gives CASSLDASPAEAFF.

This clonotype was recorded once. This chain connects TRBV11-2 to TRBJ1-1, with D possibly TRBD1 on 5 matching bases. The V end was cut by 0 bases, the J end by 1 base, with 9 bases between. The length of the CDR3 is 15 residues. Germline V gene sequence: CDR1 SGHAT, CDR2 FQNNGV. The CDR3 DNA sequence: TGTGCCAGCAGCTTAGAGGGCAGGGAGAACACTGAAGCTTTCTTT. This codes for CASSLEGRENTEAFF.

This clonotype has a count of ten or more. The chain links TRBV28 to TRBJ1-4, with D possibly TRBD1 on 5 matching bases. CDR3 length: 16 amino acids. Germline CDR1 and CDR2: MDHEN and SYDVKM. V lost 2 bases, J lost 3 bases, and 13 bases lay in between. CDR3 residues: CASSLNQGSANEKLFF. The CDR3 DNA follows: TGTGCCAGCAGTTTAAATCAGGGTTCGGCTAATGAAAAACTGTTTTTT.

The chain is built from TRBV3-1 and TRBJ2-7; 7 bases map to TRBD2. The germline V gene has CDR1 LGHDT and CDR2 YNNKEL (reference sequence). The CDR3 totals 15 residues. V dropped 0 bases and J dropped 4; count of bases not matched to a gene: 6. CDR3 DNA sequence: TGTGCCAGCAGCCAAGATCGCGGGAGTGGATACGAGCAGTACTTC. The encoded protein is CASSQDRGSGYEQYF.

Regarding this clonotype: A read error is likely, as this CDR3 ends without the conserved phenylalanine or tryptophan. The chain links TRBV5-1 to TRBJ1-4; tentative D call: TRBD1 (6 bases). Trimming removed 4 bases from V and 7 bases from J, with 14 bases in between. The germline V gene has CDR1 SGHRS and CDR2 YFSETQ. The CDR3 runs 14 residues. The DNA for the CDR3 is TGCGCCAGCAGCCTCCAGGGGCCAAGTGAAAAACTGTTTTCT. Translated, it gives CASSLQGPSEKLFS.

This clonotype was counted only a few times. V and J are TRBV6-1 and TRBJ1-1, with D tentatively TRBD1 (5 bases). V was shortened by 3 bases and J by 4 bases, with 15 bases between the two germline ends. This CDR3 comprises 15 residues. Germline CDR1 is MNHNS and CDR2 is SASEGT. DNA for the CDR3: TGTGCCAGCAGTGATCTAGGGGAGGTAAGCACTGAAGCTTTCTTT. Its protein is CASSDLGEVSTEAFF.

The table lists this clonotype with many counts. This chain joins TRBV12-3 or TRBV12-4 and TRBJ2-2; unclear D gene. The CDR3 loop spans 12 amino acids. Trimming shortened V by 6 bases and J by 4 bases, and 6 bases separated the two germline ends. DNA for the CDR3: TGTGCCAGCAGGCCGACCACCGGGGAGCTGTTTTTT. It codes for CASRPTTGELFF.

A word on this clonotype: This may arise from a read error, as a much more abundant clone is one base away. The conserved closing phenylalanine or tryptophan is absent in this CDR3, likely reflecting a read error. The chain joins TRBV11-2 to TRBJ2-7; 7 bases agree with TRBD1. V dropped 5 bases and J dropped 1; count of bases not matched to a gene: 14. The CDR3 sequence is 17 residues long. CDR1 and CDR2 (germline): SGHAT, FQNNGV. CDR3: CASSPGQLRTPSYEQYS. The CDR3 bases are TGTGCCAGCAGCCCGGGACAGCTCCGGACTCCATCCTACGAGCAGTACTCC.